This TCR beta chain was documented in a study of PD-1 blockade in classical Hodgkin lymphoma. The study, taken as a whole, reports: Healthy donors reportedly exceeded newly diagnosed patients in baseline TCR diversity. Prior to therapy, complete responders displayed diversity much like that of newly diagnosed patients. By cycle point C4D1, TCR diversity had risen significantly in CD4+ cells (but not CD8+ cells).

Here immunoSEQ multiplex PCR was the method, and the copy in TCRdb shows in-frame clones only, minus some. The sample holds about 20,000 clones; roughly three quarters are singletons and the top ten take approximately 20%. Comments on this clone: Its antigen is not identified.

Regarding time point: cycle 4 day 1 (C4D1), after more than 5 weeks of nivolumab. Every patient had relapsed following autologous stem cell transplantation, and cohorts differed in brentuximab vedotin exposure. Complete response, partial response or progressive disease was recorded as best response. The sequence derives from a human donor with classical Hodgkin lymphoma. Sequencing used peripheral blood mononuclear cells (PBMCs), obtained before the fourth cycle of nivolumab.

In DNA, the CDR3 is TGCGCCAGCAGCTTGGTGGGCCCGGCGGGTTATGATGCACCCAATGAGCAGTTCTTC. Amino acids: CASSLVGPAGYDAPNEQFF. J is TRBJ2-1 and V is TRBV5-1; TRBD2 might be the D (5 bases). Trimming cost V 0 bases and J 6 bases, with 25 bases left between them. The germline gives CDR1 SGHRS, CDR2 YFSETQ. The CDR3 contains 19 residues.